This section outlines one T cell receptor (beta chain) sequence together with its context. The entry originates in a study of shared T cell receptors in the human thymus. Assay used: immunoSEQ multiplex PCR; TCRdb lists only in-frame clones, some missing. Among some 700,000 clones listed, approximately 87% were seen once. Germline lookup yields CDR1 MNHEY and CDR2 SMNVEV (reference sequence). V was clipped by 4 bases and J by 6 bases; unmatched bases: 4. This CDR3 contains 15 residues. These data are also associated with another study on human thymus T cells. That source notes: Infants, healthy and Finnish, who were having corrective surgery for congenital heart defects served as donors. Resections removed during corrective heart surgery provided the thymus tissue used. Use of V and J genes seemed skewed within the thymic and blood repertoires. Related reports documented highly overlapping thymic repertoires among unrelated individuals.

Source material: thymocytes. This clonotype originated in a boy less than two years old with a congenital heart defect. The gene calls are TRBV27 and TRBJ1-4; 11 positions match TRBD1. CDR3 amino acids: CASSSRTGGHEKLFF. The CDR3 nucleotides are TGTGCCAGCAGTTCCCGGACAGGGGGCCATGAAAAACTGTTTTTT.